These T cell receptor beta chains were read from a single sample in a study of T cell repertoires in cytomegalovirus infection. For these TCRs, the target antigens are not known. TCRdb passed the reads through MiXCR, listing each CDR3 protein once. In the table there are approximately 300,000 distinct CDR3 sequences, roughly 25% of which are singletons. The sequenced sample was cultured PBMCs, obtained from culture after CMV antigen stimulation. Every receptor here comes from a human donor in good health (CMV status not recorded). Some clones in this sample may be carry-over from other donors' samples. The CDR3 runs from the conserved cysteine through the conserved F or W. The D gene is left open where the match is weak. Expanded clones get a size class; other rows say once, few or many, or leave the size out.

D gene: .
J gene: TRBJ2-1
clone size: .
V gene: TRBV20-1
CDR3 length: 14
CDR3 protein: CSARATRGANEQFF
CDR3 DNA: TGCAGTGCTAGAGCGACCCGGGGCGCGAATGAGCAGTTCTTC

D gene: TRBD2
J gene: TRBJ2-5
clone size: many
V gene: TRBV7-2
CDR3 length: 15
CDR3 protein: CASSSRLAGQETQYF
CDR3 DNA: TGTGCCAGCAGCTCAAGACTAGCGGGGCAAGAGACCCAGTACTTC

D gene: .
J gene: TRBJ1-5
clone size: .
V gene: TRBV19
CDR3 length: 15
CDR3 protein: CASSIGPGNNQPQHF
CDR3 DNA: TGTGCCAGTAGTATAGGACCAGGGAACAATCAGCCCCAGCATTTT

D gene: .
J gene: TRBJ2-5
clone size: .
V gene: TRBV12-3/TRBV12-4
CDR3 length: 15
CDR3 protein: CASSLARQDMETQYF
CDR3 DNA: TGTGCCAGCAGTTTGGCCAGACAAGACATGGAGACCCAGTACTTC

D gene: .
J gene: TRBJ2-5
clone size: many
V gene: TRBV30
CDR3 length: 14
CDR3 protein: CAWRPASSKETQYF
CDR3 DNA: TGTGCCTGGAGACCCGCTAGCTCAAAAGAGACCCAGTACTTC

D gene: TRBD1
J gene: TRBJ2-1
clone size: once
V gene: TRBV12-3/TRBV12-4
CDR3 length: 13
CDR3 protein: CASRYRGGNEQFF
CDR3 DNA: TGTGCCAGCAGGTACAGGGGTGGAAATGAGCAGTTCTTC

D gene: TRBD2
J gene: TRBJ2-1
clone size: .
V gene: TRBV12-3/TRBV12-4
CDR3 length: 16
CDR3 protein: CASSLVGGAGGREQFF
CDR3 DNA: TGTGCCAGCAGTTTAGTTGGCGGGGCGGGGGGTCGTGAGCAGTTCTTC

D gene: TRBD2
J gene: TRBJ2-3
clone size: many
V gene: TRBV7-8
CDR3 length: 17
CDR3 protein: CASSLERASGDRYTQYF
CDR3 DNA: TGTGCCAGCAGCTTAGAACGGGCTAGCGGAGACCGCTATACGCAGTATTTT

D gene: TRBD1
J gene: TRBJ2-7
clone size: few
V gene: TRBV11-2
CDR3 length: 15
CDR3 protein: CASSPGQSIFYEQYF
CDR3 DNA: TGTGCCAGCAGCCCGGGACAGAGTATTTTCTACGAGCAGTACTTC

D gene: .
J gene: TRBJ1-5
clone size: few
V gene: TRBV18
CDR3 length: 18
CDR3 protein: CASSQITGTENSNQPQHF
CDR3 DNA: TGTGCCAGCTCACAGATTACCGGGACCGAGAATAGCAATCAGCCCCAGCATTTT

D gene: TRBD2
J gene: TRBJ2-1
clone size: .
V gene: TRBV6-5
CDR3 length: 16
CDR3 protein: CASSKLAGGLGYEQFF
CDR3 DNA: TGTGCCAGCAGTAAATTAGCGGGAGGGCTCGGCTATGAGCAGTTCTTC

D gene: TRBD2
J gene: TRBJ2-7
clone size: many
V gene: TRBV7-6
CDR3 length: 14
CDR3 protein: CASSNLAGGFEQYF
CDR3 DNA: TGTGCCAGCAGCAACCTAGCGGGAGGCTTCGAGCAGTACTTC

D gene: TRBD2
J gene: TRBJ2-7
clone size: few
V gene: TRBV4-3
CDR3 length: 15
CDR3 protein: CASSRTGTSLGEQYF
CDR3 DNA: TGCGCCAGCAGCCGAACCGGGACTAGCCTGGGCGAGCAGTACTTC

D gene: TRBD2
J gene: TRBJ2-1
clone size: .
V gene: TRBV3-1
CDR3 length: 14
CDR3 protein: CASQRTSGRAGQFF
CDR3 DNA: TGTGCCAGCCAAAGAACTAGCGGGAGGGCAGGGCAGTTCTTC

D gene: .
J gene: TRBJ1-3
clone size: many
V gene: TRBV28
CDR3 length: 16
CDR3 protein: CASSPAQGFSGNTIYF
CDR3 DNA: TGTGCCAGCAGTCCCGCACAGGGTTTCTCTGGAAACACCATATATTTT

D gene: TRBD1
J gene: TRBJ1-2
clone size: .
V gene: TRBV6-5
CDR3 length: 15
CDR3 protein: CASSQDRVGHYGYTF
CDR3 DNA: TGTGCCAGCAGTCAAGACAGGGTTGGTCACTATGGCTACACCTTC

D gene: .
J gene: TRBJ1-2
clone size: .
V gene: TRBV20-1
CDR3 length: 11
CDR3 protein: CSAGGGGGYTF
CDR3 DNA: TGCAGTGCTGGGGGGGGAGGTGGCTACACCTTC

D gene: TRBD1
J gene: TRBJ1-4
clone size: few
V gene: TRBV7-9
CDR3 length: 17
CDR3 protein: CASSLGSSGQGGEKLFF
CDR3 DNA: TGTGCCAGCAGCTTAGGCTCTTCGGGACAGGGTGGCGAAAAACTGTTTTTT

D gene: .
J gene: TRBJ1-5
clone size: many
V gene: TRBV7-2
CDR3 length: 13
CDR3 protein: CASSFDRNQPQHF
CDR3 DNA: TGTGCCAGCAGCTTCGACAGGAATCAGCCCCAGCATTTT

D gene: .
J gene: TRBJ1-1
clone size: few
V gene: TRBV7-2
CDR3 length: 14
CDR3 protein: CASSLVPRGTEAFF
CDR3 DNA: TGTGCCAGCAGCTTGGTACCCAGGGGTACTGAAGCTTTCTTT

D gene: .
J gene: TRBJ1-5
clone size: many
V gene: TRBV7-9
CDR3 length: 15
CDR3 protein: CASSLLGNSNQPQHF
CDR3 DNA: TGTGCCAGCAGCTTATTAGGTAATAGCAATCAGCCCCAGCATTTT

D gene: .
J gene: TRBJ2-5
clone size: many
V gene: TRBV7-6
CDR3 length: 15
CDR3 protein: CASSLEGPGAETQYF
CDR3 DNA: TGTGCCAGCAGCTTAGAGGGCCCAGGGGCAGAGACCCAGTACTTC

D gene: .
J gene: TRBJ2-2
clone size: few
V gene: TRBV7-2
CDR3 length: 15
CDR3 protein: CASSSTVGSTGELFF
CDR3 DNA: TGTGCCAGCAGCTCGACAGTGGGATCCACCGGGGAGCTGTTTTTT

D gene: .
J gene: TRBJ1-3
clone size: .
V gene: TRBV3-1
CDR3 length: 16
CDR3 protein: CASSQTPNKAGNTIYF
CDR3 DNA: TGTGCCAGCAGCCAAACTCCCAATAAAGCTGGAAACACCATATATTTT

D gene: .
J gene: TRBJ2-3
clone size: .
V gene: TRBV28
CDR3 length: 16
CDR3 protein: CASSLPRDHSTDTQYF
CDR3 DNA: TGTGCCAGCAGTTTACCCAGGGACCATAGCACAGATACGCAGTATTTT

D gene: .
J gene: TRBJ2-7
clone size: .
V gene: TRBV20-1
CDR3 length: 14
CDR3 protein: CSARQEGSSYEQYF
CDR3 DNA: TGCAGTGCTAGACAGGAGGGGAGCTCCTACGAGCAGTACTTC

D gene: .
J gene: TRBJ2-5
clone size: few
V gene: TRBV12-3/TRBV12-4
CDR3 length: 13
CDR3 protein: CASSLDFDQTQYF
CDR3 DNA: TGTGCCAGCAGCCTAGACTTCGACCAGACCCAGTACTTC

D gene: .
J gene: TRBJ2-1
clone size: .
V gene: TRBV28
CDR3 length: 16
CDR3 protein: CASSSAGRLGTDEQFF
CDR3 DNA: TGTGCCAGCAGTTCCGCCGGTCGTTTGGGGACCGATGAGCAGTTCTTC

D gene: .
J gene: TRBJ1-6
clone size: many
V gene: TRBV9
CDR3 length: 14
CDR3 protein: CASSVVGRGSPLHF
CDR3 DNA: TGTGCCAGCAGCGTAGTAGGGCGCGGTTCACCCCTCCACTTT

D gene: .
J gene: TRBJ2-5
clone size: many
V gene: TRBV7-2
CDR3 length: 15
CDR3 protein: CASSPAGWPQETQYF
CDR3 DNA: TGTGCCAGCAGCCCCGCCGGGTGGCCCCAAGAGACCCAGTACTTC

D gene: TRBD1
J gene: TRBJ2-3
clone size: .
V gene: TRBV5-6
CDR3 length: 15
CDR3 protein: CASSIRYRGTDTQYF
CDR3 DNA: TGTGCCAGCAGCATAAGATACAGGGGAACAGATACGCAGTATTTT

D gene: .
J gene: TRBJ2-1
clone size: few
V gene: TRBV24-1
CDR3 length: 16
CDR3 protein: CATSDLYGDGYNEQFF
CDR3 DNA: TGTGCCACCAGTGATTTGTACGGGGACGGATACAATGAGCAGTTCTTC

D gene: .
J gene: TRBJ2-3
clone size: .
V gene: TRBV6-5
CDR3 length: 14
CDR3 protein: CASSVGRGPDTQYF
CDR3 DNA: TGTGCCAGCAGTGTGGGTCGGGGCCCAGATACGCAGTATTTT

D gene: TRBD1
J gene: TRBJ1-3
clone size: .
V gene: TRBV5-5
CDR3 length: 19
CDR3 protein: CASAHSLRGQGSSGNTIYF
CDR3 DNA: TGTGCCAGCGCCCACAGTCTAAGGGGACAGGGGAGCTCTGGAAACACCATATATTTT